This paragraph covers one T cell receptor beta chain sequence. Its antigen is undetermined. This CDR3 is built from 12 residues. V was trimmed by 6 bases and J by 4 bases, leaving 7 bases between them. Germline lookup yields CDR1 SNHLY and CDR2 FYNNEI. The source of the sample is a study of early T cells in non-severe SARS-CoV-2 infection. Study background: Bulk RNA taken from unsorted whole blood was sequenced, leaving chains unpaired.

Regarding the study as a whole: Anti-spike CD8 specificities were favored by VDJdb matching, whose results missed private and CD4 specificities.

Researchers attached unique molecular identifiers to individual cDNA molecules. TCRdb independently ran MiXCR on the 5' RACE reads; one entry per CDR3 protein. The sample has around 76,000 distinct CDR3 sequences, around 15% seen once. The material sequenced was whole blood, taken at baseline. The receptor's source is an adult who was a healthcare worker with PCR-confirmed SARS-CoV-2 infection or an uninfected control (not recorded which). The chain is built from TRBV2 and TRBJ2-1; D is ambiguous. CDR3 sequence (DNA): TGTGCCAGCAGCTTACCATACAATGAGCAGTTCTTC. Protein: CASSLPYNEQFF.